This T cell receptor (beta chain) was retrieved from a study of identifying expanded T cells in peripheral blood. Study results and caveats: Clone count variance between roughly 2-week samples rose with total template count.

On this clone itself: The antigen is unknown.

Some clones are missing from TCRdb's copy, which holds only in-frame ones; the method was immunoSEQ multiplex PCR. Of roughly 100,000 clones in the sample, about 89% are singletons; the top ten hold about 16%. Germline CDR1 MNHEY, CDR2 SMNVEV (reference sequence). The CDR3 sequence is 17 residues long. Trimming took off 3 bases at V and 3 bases at J, with 19 bases between the two ends. This clonotype was obtained from a person between 18 and 75 years old in good health. J is TRBJ2-3 and V is TRBV27, with a tentative D call TRBD1 (5 bases). Specimen: blood. The CDR3 coding sequence is TGTGCCAGCAGTTTCTTTGCCTCAGGGCCGCTTACAGATACGCAGTATTTT. This translates into CASSFFASGPLTDTQYF.